One and the same sample provided the 25 T cell receptor beta chains below, sequenced in a study of blood T cell repertoires in COVID-19. Profiled with immunoSEQ multiplex PCR; TCRdb holds only in-frame clones, not every one. The table includes about 160,000 clones, approximately 88% detected once. The sample was peripheral blood. These receptors all come from an elderly woman with active or convalescent COVID-19.

The chain links TRBV6-1 to TRBJ2-1; a weak D match, TRBD1 (5 bases). CDR3 size: 15 residues. V was shortened by 3 bases and J by 9 bases, with 18 bases between the two germline ends. CDR1 is MNHNS, CDR2 SASEGT, per germline. Written as DNA, the CDR3 is TGTGCCAGCAGTGAGCTGGCTACCCAGGGCAGTGAGCAGTTCTTC. This encodes CASSELATQGSEQFF.

The V gene is TRBV5-1, the J gene TRBJ2-5; 7 positions match TRBD1. Germline loops: CDR1 SGHRS, CDR2 YFSETQ. Losses at the gene ends were 2 bases for V and 5 bases for J; bases not matched to a gene: 6. The CDR3 loop spans 14 amino acids. CDR3 sequence reads: CASSLGGPLETQYF. The CDR3 DNA sequence: TGCGCCAGCAGCTTAGGGGGCCCTTTGGAGACCCAGTACTTC.

The J gene is TRBJ1-4, the V gene TRBV29-1; TRBD1 is a possible D gene (5 bases). Germline V gives CDR1 SQVTM, CDR2 ANQGSEA. The CDR3 runs to 13 residues. The V end lost 4 bases, the J end lost 5 bases, and 11 bases lay between the germline ends. The CDR3 spells CSVGGGGNEKLFF. Written as DNA, the CDR3 is TGCAGCGTTGGGGGGGGAGGGAATGAAAAACTGTTTTTT.

This chain uses TRBV25-1 with TRBJ1-6, with 10 positions matching TRBD1. The germline V gene encodes CDR1 MGHDK and CDR2 SYGVNS. V lost 5 bases to trimming and J lost 9 bases; unmatched junction nucleotides: 4. The CDR3 spans 14 residues. The CDR3 loop reads CASSPGQGGSPLHF. The CDR3, as DNA: TGTGCCAGCAGTCCTGGACAGGGGGGTTCACCCCTCCACTTT.

The chain recombines TRBV7-9 with TRBJ2-3; 12 positions agree with TRBD2. Trimming cost V 4 bases and J 6 bases; bases outside gene matches: 8. The CDR3 runs 16 residues. Germline CDR1 is SEHNR and CDR2 is FQNEAQ (reference sequence). CDR3 amino acids: CASSWKSSGGADTQYF. In nucleotides, the CDR3 is TGTGCCAGCAGCTGGAAATCTAGCGGGGGGGCCGATACGCAGTATTTT.

The genes are TRBV15 and TRBJ2-3, with 7 bases matching TRBD2. Per germline, CDR1 LNHNV and CDR2 YYDKDF (reference sequence). V shed 0 bases, J shed 6 bases, and the junction held 3 bases outside the gene matches. The CDR3 is made up of 14 amino acids. The CDR3 protein is CATSRDRGGDTQYF. For the CDR3, the DNA is TGTGCCACCAGCAGAGATAGGGGAGGGGATACGCAGTATTTT.

The chain employs TRBV7-2 and TRBJ2-4, with 7 bases that match TRBD2. Germline CDR1 is SGHTA and CDR2 is FQGNSA. Germline trimming cut 5 bases from V and 5 bases from J; bases unmatched to any gene: 6. The CDR3 sequence is 14 residues long. The CDR3 coding sequence is TGTGCCAGCAGCCCCTGGGGAGGGCAAAACATTCAGTACTTC. Residues: CASSPWGGQNIQYF. Based on the CDR3 plus reference TRBV7-2 and TRBJ2-4, the full variable domain is GAGVSQSPSNKVTEKGKDVELRCDPISGHTALYWYRQSLGQGLEFLIYFQGNSAPDKSGLPSDRFSAERTGGSVSTLTIQRTQQEDSAVYLCASSPWGGQNIQYFGAGTRLSVL.

The J gene is TRBJ1-1, the V gene TRBV15; D is possibly TRBD1 (6 bases). Germline V gives CDR1 LNHNV, CDR2 YYDKDF (reference sequence). V was pared by 3 bases and J by 5 bases, with 13 bases between. This CDR3 is 14 amino acids long. CDR3: CATSSEGGRTEAFF. As DNA, the CDR3 is TGTGCCACCAGCAGTGAAGGGGGACGGACTGAAGCTTTCTTT.

This clone was counted only a few times. The V gene is TRBV5-1, the J gene TRBJ1-3; a weak D match, TRBD1 (6 bases). This CDR3 comprises 17 residues. Germline lookup yields CDR1 SGHRS and CDR2 YFSETQ. V dropped 0 bases and J dropped 1 base, with 14 bases sitting between them. CDR3 in amino acids: CASSLDTRGYSGNTIYF. As DNA, the CDR3 is TGCGCCAGCAGCTTGGACACCAGGGGCTATTCTGGAAACACCATATATTTT.

This clone was counted only a few times. This rearrangement joins TRBV5-8 to TRBJ2-3, with 7 nucleotides matching TRBD2. CDR3 size: 14 residues. V was pared by 2 bases and J by 1 base, with 1 base of the junction left unmatched. Germline V gene lookup returns CDR1 SGHTS and CDR2 YDEGEE. The CDR3 loop reads CASSFGGGTDTQYF. The CDR3 DNA follows: TGTGCCAGCAGCTTTGGGGGGGGCACAGATACGCAGTATTTT.

This clone was counted a single time. CDR3 coding DNA: TGTGCCAGCAGCTTTGGGCTAGCGGGGGTCAATGAGCAGTTCTTC. This sequence encodes CASSFGLAGVNEQFF. The chain uses TRBV7-3 and TRBJ2-1, with 10 bases matching TRBD2. The CDR3 consists of 15 residues. The germline V gene has CDR1 SGHTA and CDR2 FQGTGA. V dropped 3 bases and J dropped 6; count of bases not matched to a gene: 5.

The chain couples TRBV28 to TRBJ2-3, with 15 bases that match TRBD2. This CDR3 comprises 17 residues. CDR1 is MDHEN, CDR2 SYDVKM, per germline. J was trimmed by 6 bases and V by 9 bases; bases with no gene match: 13. In DNA, the CDR3 is TGTGCCAGTACGGGACTAGCGGGGGGACAGCATACTGATACGCAGTATTTT. Residues: CASTGLAGGQHTDTQYF.

The chain combines TRBV25-1 with TRBJ1-4; TRBD1 is a possible D gene (6 bases). The CDR3 runs 16 residues. Germline CDR1 and CDR2: MGHDK and SYGVNS. V was clipped by 8 bases and J by 7 bases, with 23 bases between them. The CDR3 protein is CASHGSPGQVTEKLFF. CDR3 in DNA: TGTGCCAGCCACGGCTCCCCGGGACAAGTGACTGAAAAACTGTTTTTT.

The gene calls are TRBV4-2 and TRBJ2-2; D may be TRBD1 (6 bases). Germline V gene lookup returns CDR1 LGHNA and CDR2 YNFKEQ. V dropped 5 bases and J dropped 3 bases, with 19 bases sitting between them. This CDR3 region has 17 residues. The CDR3 DNA reads as TGTGCCAGCAGCGCTGACGTAGGGGGAGATGACACCGGGGAGCTGTTTTTT. Its protein product is CASSADVGGDDTGELFF.

The chain uses TRBV24-1 and TRBJ2-3; no clear D. Germline V gives CDR1 KGHDR, CDR2 SFDVKD. This CDR3 is 14 amino acids long. With 8 bases removed from V and 3 bases from J, the gap between germline ends came to 14 bases. CDR3 DNA sequence: TGTGCCACCAAAGGTGCCGCGGTTACAGATACGCAGTATTTT. Amino acid sequence: CATKGAAVTDTQYF.

A single count supports this clone. The rearrangement links TRBV10-1 to TRBJ1-5, with D possibly TRBD1 on 5 matching bases. The V gene lost 6 bases and the J gene lost 9 bases, with 21 bases spanning the gap. The CDR3 spans 15 residues. Looked up from germline, CDR1 is WNHNN and CDR2 is SYGVQD (reference sequence). The CDR3 DNA reads TGCGCCAGCAGGGGGCGCAATTTCGCCTTTGGGCCCCAGCATTTT. The encoded protein is CASRGRNFAFGPQHF.

The chain is built from TRBV18 and TRBJ1-2, with 10 nucleotides matching TRBD1. CDR3 length equals 15 residues. The V gene end was trimmed by 3 bases and the J gene end by 2 bases; junction bases not matched to a gene: 3. The germline V gene has CDR1 KGHSH and CDR2 LQKENI. The CDR3 loop reads CASSPRTGGNYGYTF. Written as DNA, the CDR3 is TGTGCCAGCTCACCTCGGACAGGGGGGAACTATGGCTACACCTTC.

This chain uses TRBV14 with TRBJ2-2, with 8 bases aligning to TRBD2. The CDR3 runs 13 residues. Germline CDR1 SGHDN, CDR2 FVKESK. The trim removed 1 base at V and 9 bases at J, leaving 1 base unmatched. The CDR3 loop reads CASSQVAGRELFF. The CDR3 region has the DNA TGTGCCAGCAGCCAAGTAGCGGGGAGGGAGCTGTTTTTT.

Of note for this clone: An end of the junction does not agree with germline; a read error may underlie this. The chain uses TRBV6-1 and TRBJ1-1; 11 bases match TRBD1. Germline CDR1 reads MNHNS; CDR2 reads SASEGT. The CDR3 length is 12 residues. The CDR3 DNA reads TGTGCCAGCAGTGAAGGGGGACAGGGGGGACCGTTT. It codes for CASSEGGQGGPF.

The chain has TRBV19 and TRBJ1-2; a possible D gene is TRBD1 (5 bases). This CDR3 is built from 17 residues. The germline gives CDR1 LNHDA, CDR2 SQIVND (reference sequence). V lost 1 base to trimming and J lost 6 bases, with 21 bases between them. CDR3 nucleotide sequence: TGTGCCAGTAGTATAGGAGGCCAGGGCGCCTTCCGAAATGGCTACACCTTC. Translated, it gives CASSIGGQGAFRNGYTF.

The rearrangement joins TRBV10-2 to TRBJ1-4, with 8 bases lining up with TRBD1. With V trimmed by 6 bases and J by 0 bases, 3 bases remained unmatched. The CDR3 extends over 15 amino acids. Germline loops: CDR1 WSHSY, CDR2 SAAADI. The CDR3 DNA follows: TGCGCCAGCAGACCGGGACAGGCAACTAATGAAAAACTGTTTTTT. Translated: CASRPGQATNEKLFF.

This clone was detected only once. The CDR3 DNA sequence: TGCGCCAGCAGCCCCCCCAGCGGGCCCTACGAGCAGTACTTC. Protein sequence: CASSPPSGPYEQYF. This rearrangement joins TRBV5-1 to TRBJ2-7; possible D gene TRBD2, 6 bases. Trimming left V 4 bases short and J 2 bases short, with 13 bases between. The length of the CDR3 is 14 residues. Germline assignment: CDR1 SGHRS and CDR2 YFSETQ.

J is TRBJ2-1 and V is TRBV7-8, with 10 bases aligning to TRBD2. The length of the CDR3 is 19 residues. Germline loops: CDR1 SGHVS, CDR2 FQNEAQ. V gave up 6 bases and J gave up 5 bases; unmatched junction bases: 19. CDR3 loop: CASSPPRGPGTSVHNEQFF. The CDR3 region has the DNA TGTGCCAGCAGTCCCCCGCGGGGTCCCGGGACTAGCGTCCACAATGAGCAGTTCTTC.

The chain has TRBV5-1 and TRBJ2-2, with 8 bases that match TRBD2. Germline V gene lookup returns CDR1 SGHRS and CDR2 YFSETQ. CDR3 length: 16 amino acids. Trimming at V came to 1 base and at J to 3 bases, leaving 5 bases not matched to a gene. The CDR3 here is CASSLRAGADTGELFF. CDR3 bases: TGCGCCAGCAGCTTGCGAGCGGGGGCAGACACCGGGGAGCTGTTTTTT.

The chain carries TRBV9 and TRBJ1-6; 8 positions agree with TRBD1. CDR1 and CDR2 (germline): SGDLS, YYNGEE. V gave up 2 bases and J gave up 10 bases; unmatched junction bases: 8. The CDR3 has 15 residues. As DNA, the CDR3 is TGTGCCAGCAGCGTCGACGACAGGGGCGGCTCACCCCTCCACTTT. Translation: CASSVDDRGGSPLHF.